This T cell receptor beta chain was found in a study of blood T cell repertoires in COVID-19. Study in general: The United States, Italy and Spain were the sources of the acute and convalescent COVID-19 samples. Sources were T cells, B-cell-depleted T cells, or PBMCs; the material itself was cDNA or gDNA.

The germline V gene has CDR1 SGDLS and CDR2 YYNGEE. The CDR3 totals 14 residues. V was cut by 7 bases and J by 0 bases, with 13 bases left in between. Patients from Seattle were sampled longitudinally, starting during active infection. In the study's own analysis: Estimates of nucleated cell counts were drawn from the amplification of reference gene primers. Produced via immunoSEQ multiplex PCR; TCRdb's table is partial and in-frame only. That table furnishes V, J and clone size, whereas the DNA furnished D and trimming. Of some 200,000 clones listed, around 80% were seen once; the top ten hold roughly 7.8%.

Sample: peripheral blood. The rearrangement joins TRBV9 to TRBJ1-1; a possible D gene is TRBD1 (6 bases). The source of this sequence is a woman of 80 years or more with COVID-19, enrolled during active disease. The CDR3 DNA reads as TGTGCCAGCGCGATCGGGGGGCTGAACACTGAAGCTTTCTTT. As protein: CASAIGGLNTEAFF.